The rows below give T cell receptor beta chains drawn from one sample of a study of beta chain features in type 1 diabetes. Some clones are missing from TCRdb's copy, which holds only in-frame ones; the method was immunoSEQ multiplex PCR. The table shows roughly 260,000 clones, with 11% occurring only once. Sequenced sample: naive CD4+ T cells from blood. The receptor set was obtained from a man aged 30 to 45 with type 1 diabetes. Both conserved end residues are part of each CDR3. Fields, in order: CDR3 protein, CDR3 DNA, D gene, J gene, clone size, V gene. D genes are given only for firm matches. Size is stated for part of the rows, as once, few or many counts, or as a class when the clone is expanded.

CDR3 protein: CASTTGRAYEQYF
CDR3 DNA: TGTGCCAGCACCACCGGGAGGGCCTACGAGCAGTACTTC
D gene: TRBD2
J gene: TRBJ2-7
clone size: .
V gene: TRBV11-2

CDR3 protein: CSVEGQEEKLFF
CDR3 DNA: TGCAGCGTTGAGGGACAGGAGGAAAAACTGTTTTTT
D gene: TRBD1
J gene: TRBJ1-4
clone size: few
V gene: TRBV29-1

CDR3 protein: CASSALPAGVLLNEQFF
CDR3 DNA: TGCGCCAGCAGCGCCCTCCCAGCAGGGGTGTTACTCAATGAGCAGTTCTTC
D gene: .
J gene: TRBJ2-1
clone size: few
V gene: TRBV5-1

CDR3 protein: CASSLVRDEQYF
CDR3 DNA: TGTGCCAGCAGTCTCGTCCGGGACGAGCAGTACTTC
D gene: .
J gene: TRBJ2-7
clone size: few
V gene: TRBV28

CDR3 protein: CASSLATAQETQYF
CDR3 DNA: TGCGCCAGCAGCTTGGCGACAGCACAAGAGACCCAGTACTTC
D gene: .
J gene: TRBJ2-5
clone size: few
V gene: TRBV5-1

CDR3 protein: CASGFPGNQPQHF
CDR3 DNA: TGTGCCAGCGGCTTCCCCGGCAATCAGCCCCAGCATTTT
D gene: .
J gene: TRBJ1-5
clone size: .
V gene: TRBV7-9

CDR3 protein: CAIADRGAYEQYF
CDR3 DNA: TGTGCCATCGCCGACAGGGGGGCCTACGAGCAGTACTTC
D gene: TRBD1
J gene: TRBJ2-7
clone size: .
V gene: TRBV5-4

CDR3 protein: CASSPQGYNTGELFF
CDR3 DNA: TGTGCCAGCAGTCCACAGGGGTATAACACCGGGGAGCTGTTTTTT
D gene: TRBD1
J gene: TRBJ2-2
clone size: .
V gene: TRBV27

CDR3 protein: CAWGGQYNEQFF
CDR3 DNA: TGTGCCTGGGGAGGGCAATACAATGAGCAGTTCTTC
D gene: .
J gene: TRBJ2-1
clone size: .
V gene: TRBV30

CDR3 protein: CASIPQATESTF
CDR3 DNA: TGTGCCAGCATCCCCCAAGCTACGGAGTCGACCTTC
D gene: .
J gene: TRBJ1-2
clone size: few
V gene: TRBV6-5

CDR3 protein: CASSPTQQAREQFF
CDR3 DNA: TGTGCCAGCAGTCCAACCCAACAGGCGCGCGAGCAGTTCTTC
D gene: .
J gene: TRBJ2-1
clone size: .
V gene: TRBV6-4

CDR3 protein: CASSVAQGGYNEQFF
CDR3 DNA: TGTGCCAGCAGCGTAGCTCAAGGGGGATACAATGAGCAGTTCTTC
D gene: .
J gene: TRBJ2-1
clone size: .
V gene: TRBV9

CDR3 protein: CASSQTHDEQFF
CDR3 DNA: TGCGCCAGCAGCCAGACTCACGATGAGCAGTTCTTC
D gene: .
J gene: TRBJ2-1
clone size: few
V gene: TRBV4-1

CDR3 protein: CASSLGHAIEKLFF
CDR3 DNA: TGTGCCAGCAGCCTGGGACACGCAATTGAAAAACTGTTTTTT
D gene: .
J gene: TRBJ1-4
clone size: .
V gene: TRBV7-9

CDR3 protein: CASRPTSGGIQETQYF
CDR3 DNA: TGTGCCAGCAGGCCGACTAGCGGGGGAATACAAGAGACCCAGTACTTC
D gene: TRBD2
J gene: TRBJ2-5
clone size: .
V gene: TRBV2

CDR3 protein: CASSPRRTSPDTGELFF
CDR3 DNA: TGTGCCAGCTCACCTCGTCGGACTAGCCCCGACACCGGGGAGCTGTTTTTT
D gene: TRBD2
J gene: TRBJ2-2
clone size: .
V gene: TRBV18

CDR3 protein: CASSLEVSYNEQFF
CDR3 DNA: TGTGCCAGCTCCCTGGAGGTCTCCTACAATGAGCAGTTCTTC
D gene: .
J gene: TRBJ2-1
clone size: .
V gene: TRBV18

CDR3 protein: CASSQAASSGEEAQFF
CDR3 DNA: TGCGCCAGCAGCCAAGCTGCGTCTAGCGGGGAGGAGGCGCAGTTCTTC
D gene: TRBD2
J gene: TRBJ2-1
clone size: .
V gene: TRBV4-1

CDR3 protein: CASSLAGGEGYEQYF
CDR3 DNA: TGTGCCAGCAGCTTGGCCGGCGGGGAGGGGTACGAGCAGTACTTC
D gene: TRBD2
J gene: TRBJ2-7
clone size: .
V gene: TRBV5-4

CDR3 protein: CATLNAKESNEQFF
CDR3 DNA: TGTGCCACCCTAAACGCCAAAGAATCCAATGAGCAGTTCTTC
D gene: .
J gene: TRBJ2-1
clone size: few
V gene: TRBV10-3

CDR3 protein: CASYHSGTDTQYF
CDR3 DNA: TGTGCCAGCTATCACAGTGGTACAGATACGCAGTATTTT
D gene: .
J gene: TRBJ2-3
clone size: few
V gene: TRBV13

CDR3 protein: CASSRDRVGGYTF
CDR3 DNA: TGCGCCAGCAGCCGCGACAGGGTTGGCGGCTACACCTTC
D gene: TRBD1
J gene: TRBJ1-2
clone size: .
V gene: TRBV4-3

CDR3 protein: CASSARGQGRDTQYF
CDR3 DNA: TGTGCCAGCAGTGCAAGGGGACAGGGTAGAGATACGCAGTATTTT
D gene: TRBD1
J gene: TRBJ2-3
clone size: few
V gene: TRBV2

CDR3 protein: CASSSGLAGGPEYF
CDR3 DNA: TGCGCCAGCAGCTCCGGACTAGCGGGGGGGCCGGAGTACTTC
D gene: TRBD2
J gene: TRBJ2-7
clone size: few
V gene: TRBV5-1

CDR3 protein: CASSLVLYRDSNSPLHF
CDR3 DNA: TGTGCCAGCAGCTTAGTCTTATACCGGGACAGTAATTCACCCCTCCACTTT
D gene: TRBD1
J gene: TRBJ1-6
clone size: few
V gene: TRBV7-2

CDR3 protein: CASSTDSRGQGSRYGYTF
CDR3 DNA: TGTGCCAGCAGCACAGACTCCCGAGGACAGGGGTCGAGGTATGGCTACACCTTC
D gene: TRBD1
J gene: TRBJ1-2
clone size: few
V gene: TRBV9

CDR3 protein: CASSPAGGPPDTQYF
CDR3 DNA: TGTGCCAGCAGTCCAGCGGGGGGGCCTCCGGATACGCAGTATTTT
D gene: TRBD2
J gene: TRBJ2-3
clone size: .
V gene: TRBV28

CDR3 protein: CAWSDGSSGNTIYF
CDR3 DNA: TGTGCCTGGAGTGACGGGTCCTCTGGAAACACCATATATTTT
D gene: .
J gene: TRBJ1-3
clone size: .
V gene: TRBV30

CDR3 protein: CASSPSLAGFLSGTDTQYF
CDR3 DNA: TGTGCCAGCAGCCCTTCGCTAGCGGGGTTCCTTTCTGGCACAGATACGCAGTATTTT
D gene: TRBD2
J gene: TRBJ2-3
clone size: few
V gene: TRBV5-4

CDR3 protein: CASSLTGGAEAFF
CDR3 DNA: TGTGCCAGCAGCTTAACCGGGGGGGCTGAAGCTTTCTTT
D gene: .
J gene: TRBJ1-1
clone size: few
V gene: TRBV7-3

CDR3 protein: CASSMDRVAYEQYF
CDR3 DNA: TGTGCCAGCAGCATGGACAGGGTAGCCTACGAGCAGTACTTC
D gene: TRBD1
J gene: TRBJ2-7
clone size: .
V gene: TRBV2

CDR3 protein: CSARLGALTDTQYF
CDR3 DNA: TGCAGCGCCCGTTTGGGGGCCCTCACAGATACGCAGTATTTT
D gene: .
J gene: TRBJ2-3
clone size: few
V gene: TRBV29-1

CDR3 protein: CASSPTGGSNQPQHF
CDR3 DNA: TGTGCCAGCAGTCCTACAGGGGGAAGCAATCAGCCCCAGCATTTT
D gene: TRBD1
J gene: TRBJ1-5
clone size: few
V gene: TRBV6-5

CDR3 protein: CASSPSTSRTGSYNEQFF
CDR3 DNA: TGTGCCAGCAGTCCCTCTACGTCGCGGACAGGATCCTACAATGAGCAGTTCTTC
D gene: TRBD1
J gene: TRBJ2-1
clone size: few
V gene: TRBV27

CDR3 protein: CASSEGTGGYEQYF
CDR3 DNA: TGTGCCAGCAGCGAGGGGACAGGGGGATACGAGCAGTACTTC
D gene: TRBD1
J gene: TRBJ2-7
clone size: few
V gene: TRBV9

CDR3 protein: CASSQDTAGYNEQYF
CDR3 DNA: TGTGCCAGCAGCCAAGATACAGCAGGGTATAACGAGCAGTACTTC
D gene: .
J gene: TRBJ2-7
clone size: few
V gene: TRBV4-2

CDR3 protein: CASSTGGSRGEQYF
CDR3 DNA: TGTGCCAGCAGCACAGGGGGGTCGCGTGGAGAGCAGTACTTC
D gene: TRBD1
J gene: TRBJ2-7
clone size: few
V gene: TRBV11-2

CDR3 protein: CASSPPGRNEQFF
CDR3 DNA: TGTGCCAGCTCACCACCGGGGAGGAATGAGCAGTTCTTC
D gene: .
J gene: TRBJ2-1
clone size: few
V gene: TRBV18

CDR3 protein: CASSPPGNPSGNTIYF
CDR3 DNA: TGCGCCAGCAGCCCTCCAGGGAATCCCTCTGGAAACACCATATATTTT
D gene: .
J gene: TRBJ1-3
clone size: .
V gene: TRBV5-1

CDR3 protein: CASSFPSGGIADTQYF
CDR3 DNA: TGTGCCAGCAGCTTCCCTAGCGGGGGAATAGCAGATACGCAGTATTTT
D gene: TRBD2
J gene: TRBJ2-3
clone size: .
V gene: TRBV7-9

CDR3 protein: CASSSRVLNTGELFF
CDR3 DNA: TGTGCCAGCAGCTCCCGGGTCTTAAACACCGGGGAGCTGTTTTTT
D gene: .
J gene: TRBJ2-2
clone size: .
V gene: TRBV11-1

CDR3 protein: CASSTYRAGRFNSSYEQYF
CDR3 DNA: TGCGCCAGCAGCACATACAGGGCCGGTCGGTTTAATAGCTCCTACGAGCAGTACTTC
D gene: .
J gene: TRBJ2-7
clone size: few
V gene: TRBV5-1

CDR3 protein: CASGFTGGTDTQYF
CDR3 DNA: TGTGCTAGTGGTTTCACGGGGGGCACAGATACGCAGTATTTT
D gene: .
J gene: TRBJ2-3
clone size: .
V gene: TRBV12-5

CDR3 protein: CASSLAETGQNEQYF
CDR3 DNA: TGTGCCAGCAGCTTAGCAGAGACAGGGCAAAACGAGCAGTACTTC
D gene: TRBD1
J gene: TRBJ2-7
clone size: .
V gene: TRBV7-9

CDR3 protein: CASSAGGHETQYF
CDR3 DNA: TGTGCCAGCAGCGCGGGGGGGCACGAGACCCAGTACTTC
D gene: TRBD2
J gene: TRBJ2-5
clone size: few
V gene: TRBV9

CDR3 protein: CASSVTGGSYEQYF
CDR3 DNA: TGTGCCAGTAGTGTGACAGGAGGATCCTACGAGCAGTACTTC
D gene: .
J gene: TRBJ2-7
clone size: .
V gene: TRBV19